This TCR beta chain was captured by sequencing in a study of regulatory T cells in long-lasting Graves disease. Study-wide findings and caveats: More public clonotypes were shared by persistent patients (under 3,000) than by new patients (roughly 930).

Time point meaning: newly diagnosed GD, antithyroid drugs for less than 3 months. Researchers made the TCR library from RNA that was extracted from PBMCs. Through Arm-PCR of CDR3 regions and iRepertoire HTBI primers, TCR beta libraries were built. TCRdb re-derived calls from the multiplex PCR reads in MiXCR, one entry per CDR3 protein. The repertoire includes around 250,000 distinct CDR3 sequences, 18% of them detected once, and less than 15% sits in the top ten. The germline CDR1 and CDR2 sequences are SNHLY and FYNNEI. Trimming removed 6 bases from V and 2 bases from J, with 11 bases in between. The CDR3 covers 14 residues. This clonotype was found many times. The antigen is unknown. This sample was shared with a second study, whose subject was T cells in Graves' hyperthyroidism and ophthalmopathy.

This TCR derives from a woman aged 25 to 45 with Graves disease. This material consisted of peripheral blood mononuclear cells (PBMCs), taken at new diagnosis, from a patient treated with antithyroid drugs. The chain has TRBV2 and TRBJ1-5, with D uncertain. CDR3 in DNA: TGTGCCAGCAGCCACACCGGGGGCAATCAGCCCCAGCATTTT. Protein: CASSHTGGNQPQHF.